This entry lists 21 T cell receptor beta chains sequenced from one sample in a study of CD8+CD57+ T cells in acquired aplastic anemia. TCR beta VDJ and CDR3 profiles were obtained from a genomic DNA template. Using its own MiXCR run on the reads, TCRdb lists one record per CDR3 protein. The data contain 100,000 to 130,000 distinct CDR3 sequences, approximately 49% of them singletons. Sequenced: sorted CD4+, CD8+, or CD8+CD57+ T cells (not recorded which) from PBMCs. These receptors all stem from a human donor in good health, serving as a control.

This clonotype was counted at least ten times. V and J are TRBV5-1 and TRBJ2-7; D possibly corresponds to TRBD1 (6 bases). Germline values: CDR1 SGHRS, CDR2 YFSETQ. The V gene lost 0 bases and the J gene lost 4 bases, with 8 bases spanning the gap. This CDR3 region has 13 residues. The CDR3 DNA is TGCGCCAGCAGCTTGGAACAGGGTTACGAGCAGTACTTC. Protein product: CASSLEQGYEQYF.

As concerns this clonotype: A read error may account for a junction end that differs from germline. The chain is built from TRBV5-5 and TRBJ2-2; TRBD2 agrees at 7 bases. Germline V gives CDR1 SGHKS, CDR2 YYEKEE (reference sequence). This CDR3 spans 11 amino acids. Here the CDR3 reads CASSLRGGLFF. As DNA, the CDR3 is TGTGCCAGCAGCTTGCGCGGGGGGCTGTTTTTT. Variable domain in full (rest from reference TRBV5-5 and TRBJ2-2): DAGVTQSPTHLIKTRGQQVTLRCSPISGHKSVSWYQQVLGQGPQFIFQYYEKEERGRGNFPDRFSARQFPNYSSELNVNALLLGDSALYLCASSLRGGLFFGEGSRLTVL.

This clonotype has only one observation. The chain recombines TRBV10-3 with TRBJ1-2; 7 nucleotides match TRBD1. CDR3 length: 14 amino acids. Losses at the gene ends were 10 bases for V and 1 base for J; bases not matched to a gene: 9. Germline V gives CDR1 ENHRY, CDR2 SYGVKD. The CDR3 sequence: CATHDRDSNYGYTF. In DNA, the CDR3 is TGTGCCACGCACGACAGGGACAGTAACTATGGCTACACCTTC.

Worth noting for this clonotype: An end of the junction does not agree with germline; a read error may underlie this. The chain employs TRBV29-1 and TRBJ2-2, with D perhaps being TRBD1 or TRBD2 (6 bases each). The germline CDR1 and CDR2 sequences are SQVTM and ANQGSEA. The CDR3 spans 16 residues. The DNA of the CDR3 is TGCAGCGTTGAAGATCCAACCTGGCGGGACACCTGGGAGCTGTTTTTT. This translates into CSVEDPTWRDTWELFF.

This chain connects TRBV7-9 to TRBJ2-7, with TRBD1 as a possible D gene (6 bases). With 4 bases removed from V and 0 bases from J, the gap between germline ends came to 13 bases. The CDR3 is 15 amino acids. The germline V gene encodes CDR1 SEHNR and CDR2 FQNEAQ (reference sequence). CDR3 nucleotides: TGTGCCAGCAGCTCGGCCGGGACATTCTCCTACGAGCAGTACTTC. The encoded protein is CASSSAGTFSYEQYF.

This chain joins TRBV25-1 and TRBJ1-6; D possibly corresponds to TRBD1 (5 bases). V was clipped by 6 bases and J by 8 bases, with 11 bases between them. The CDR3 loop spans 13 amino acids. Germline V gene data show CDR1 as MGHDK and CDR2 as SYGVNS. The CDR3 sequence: CASSRDGYSPLHF. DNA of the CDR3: TGTGCCAGCAGCAGGGACGGGTATTCACCCCTCCACTTT.

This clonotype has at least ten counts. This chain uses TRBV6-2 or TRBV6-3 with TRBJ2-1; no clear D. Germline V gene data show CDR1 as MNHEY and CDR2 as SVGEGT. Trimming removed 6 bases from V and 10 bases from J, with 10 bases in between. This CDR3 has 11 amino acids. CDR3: CASSRLIEQFF. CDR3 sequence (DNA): TGTGCCAGCAGCCGACTCATAGAGCAGTTCTTC.

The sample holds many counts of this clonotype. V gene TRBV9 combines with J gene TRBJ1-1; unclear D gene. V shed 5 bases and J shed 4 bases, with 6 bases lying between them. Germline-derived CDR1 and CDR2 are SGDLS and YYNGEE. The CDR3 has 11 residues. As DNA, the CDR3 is TGTGCCAGCAGTCCGAGCACTGAAGCTTTCTTT. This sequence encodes CASSPSTEAFF.

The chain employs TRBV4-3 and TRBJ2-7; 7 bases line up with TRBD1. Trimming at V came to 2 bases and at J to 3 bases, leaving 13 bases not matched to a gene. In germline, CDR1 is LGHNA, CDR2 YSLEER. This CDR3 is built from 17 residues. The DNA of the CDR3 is TGCGCCAGCAGCCAATCCCCGGACAGGCCAGGAGGCTACGAGCAGTACTTC. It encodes CASSQSPDRPGGYEQYF.

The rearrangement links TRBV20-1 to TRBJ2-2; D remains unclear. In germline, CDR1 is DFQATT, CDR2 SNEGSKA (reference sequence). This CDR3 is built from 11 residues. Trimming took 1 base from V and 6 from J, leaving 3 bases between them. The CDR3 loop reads CSARGAGELFF. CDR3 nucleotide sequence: TGCAGTGCTAGAGGAGCCGGGGAGCTGTTTTTT.

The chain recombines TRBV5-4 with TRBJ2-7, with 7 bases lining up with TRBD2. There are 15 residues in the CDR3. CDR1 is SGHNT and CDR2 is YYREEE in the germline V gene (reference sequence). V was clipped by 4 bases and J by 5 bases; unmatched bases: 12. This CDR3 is CASSAQRDAGHEQYF. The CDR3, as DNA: TGTGCCAGCAGCGCCCAGCGGGACGCGGGCCACGAGCAGTACTTC.

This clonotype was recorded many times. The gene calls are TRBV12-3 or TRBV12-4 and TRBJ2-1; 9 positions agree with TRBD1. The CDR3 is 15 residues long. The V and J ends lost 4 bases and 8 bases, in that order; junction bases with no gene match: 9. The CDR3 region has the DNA TGTGCCAGCAGTTCCGGGACAGGGATCAGGCATGAGCAGTTCTTC. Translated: CASSSGTGIRHEQFF.

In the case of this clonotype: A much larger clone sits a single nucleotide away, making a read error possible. The CDR3 bases are TGTGCCAGACTCCCCGGGGGGACTAGTCTAATTTACAATGAGCAGTTCTTC. As protein: CARLPGGTSLIYNEQFF. The chain recombines TRBV25-1 with TRBJ2-1; 8 bases match TRBD2. The trim removed 9 bases at V and 4 bases at J, leaving 17 bases unmatched. Germline V lookup: CDR1 MGHDK, CDR2 SYGVNS. This CDR3 spans 17 amino acids.

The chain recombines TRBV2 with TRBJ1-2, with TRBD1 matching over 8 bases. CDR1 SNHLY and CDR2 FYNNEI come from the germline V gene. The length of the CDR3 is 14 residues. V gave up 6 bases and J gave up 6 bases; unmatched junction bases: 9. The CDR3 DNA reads TGTGCCAGCAGATCCCTGGACAGGGCTAATGGCTACACCTTC. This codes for CASRSLDRANGYTF.

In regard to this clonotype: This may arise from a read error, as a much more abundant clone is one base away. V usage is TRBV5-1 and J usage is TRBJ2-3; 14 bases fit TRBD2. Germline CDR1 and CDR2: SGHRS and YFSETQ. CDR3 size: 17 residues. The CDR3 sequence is CASSFPTSGGDTGTQYF. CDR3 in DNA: TGCGCCAGCAGCTTTCCGACTAGCGGGGGGGACACAGGTACGCAGTATTTT.

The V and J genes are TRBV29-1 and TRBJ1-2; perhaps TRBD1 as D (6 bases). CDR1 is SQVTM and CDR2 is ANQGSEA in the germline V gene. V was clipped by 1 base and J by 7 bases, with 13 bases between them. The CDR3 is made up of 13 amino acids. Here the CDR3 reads CSVEVGDISGYTF. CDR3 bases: TGCAGCGTTGAAGTTGGGGACATCTCTGGCTACACCTTC.

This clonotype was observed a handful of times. The CDR3 region is CASSRIGRDNSPLHF. The CDR3 DNA reads as TGTGCCAGTAGTCGAATTGGACGCGATAATTCACCCCTCCACTTT. The chain has TRBV19 and TRBJ1-6; D unresolved. This CDR3 contains 15 residues. V lost 5 bases to trimming and J lost 5 bases, with 13 bases between them. Germline V gene data show CDR1 as LNHDA and CDR2 as SQIVND (reference sequence).

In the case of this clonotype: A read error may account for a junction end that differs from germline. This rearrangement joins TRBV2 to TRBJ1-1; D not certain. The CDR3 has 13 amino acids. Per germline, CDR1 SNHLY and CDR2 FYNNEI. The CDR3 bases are TGTGCCAGCAGCGCCGATGTAAACATTGAAGCTTTCTTT. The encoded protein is CASSADVNIEAFF.

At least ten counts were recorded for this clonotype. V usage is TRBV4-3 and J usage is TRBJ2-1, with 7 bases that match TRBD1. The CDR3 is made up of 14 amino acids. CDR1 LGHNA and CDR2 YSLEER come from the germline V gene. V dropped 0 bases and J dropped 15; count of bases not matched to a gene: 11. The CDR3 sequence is CASSQEARGRHTFF. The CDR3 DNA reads TGCGCCAGCAGCCAAGAAGCCAGGGGGAGACACACGTTCTTC.

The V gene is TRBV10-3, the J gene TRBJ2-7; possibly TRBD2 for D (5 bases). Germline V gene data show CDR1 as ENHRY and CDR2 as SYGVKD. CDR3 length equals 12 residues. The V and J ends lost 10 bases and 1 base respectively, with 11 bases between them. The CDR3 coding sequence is TGTGCCAGCAAAGGGAGTTCCTACGAGCAGTACTTC. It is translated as CASKGSSYEQYF.

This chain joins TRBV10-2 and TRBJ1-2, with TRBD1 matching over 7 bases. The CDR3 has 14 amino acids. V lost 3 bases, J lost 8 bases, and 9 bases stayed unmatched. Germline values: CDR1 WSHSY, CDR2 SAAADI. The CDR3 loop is CASSEDRVGGGYTF. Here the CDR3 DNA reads TGCGCCAGCAGTGAAGACAGGGTAGGCGGAGGCTACACCTTC.